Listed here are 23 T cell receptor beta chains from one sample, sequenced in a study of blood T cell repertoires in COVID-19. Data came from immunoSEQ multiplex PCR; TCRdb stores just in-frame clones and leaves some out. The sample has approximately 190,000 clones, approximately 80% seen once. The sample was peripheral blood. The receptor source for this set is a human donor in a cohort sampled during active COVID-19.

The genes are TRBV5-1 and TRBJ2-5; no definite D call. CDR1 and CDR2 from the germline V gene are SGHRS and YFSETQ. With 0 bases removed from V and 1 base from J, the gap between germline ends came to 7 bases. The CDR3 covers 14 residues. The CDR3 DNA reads TGCGCCAGCAGCTTGGCCCCCCGCCAAGAGACCCAGTACTTC. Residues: CASSLAPRQETQYF.

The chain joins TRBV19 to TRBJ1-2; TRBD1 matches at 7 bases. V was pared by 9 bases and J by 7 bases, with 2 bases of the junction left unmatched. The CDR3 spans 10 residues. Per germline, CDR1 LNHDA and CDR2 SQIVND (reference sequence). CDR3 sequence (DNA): TGTGCCAGAAACAGGGGTGGCTACACCTTC. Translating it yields CARNRGGYTF.

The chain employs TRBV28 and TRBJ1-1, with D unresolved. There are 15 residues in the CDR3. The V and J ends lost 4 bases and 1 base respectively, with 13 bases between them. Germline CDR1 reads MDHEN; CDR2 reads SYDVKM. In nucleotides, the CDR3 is TGTGCCAGCAGTTCTACCGCGGCGGGGAACACTGAAGCTTTCTTT. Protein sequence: CASSSTAAGNTEAFF.

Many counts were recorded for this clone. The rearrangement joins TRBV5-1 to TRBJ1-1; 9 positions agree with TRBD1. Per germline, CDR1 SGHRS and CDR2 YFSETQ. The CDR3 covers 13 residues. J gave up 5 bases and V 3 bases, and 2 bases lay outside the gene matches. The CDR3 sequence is CASSWTGDTEAFF. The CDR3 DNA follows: TGCGCCAGCAGCTGGACAGGGGATACTGAAGCTTTCTTT.

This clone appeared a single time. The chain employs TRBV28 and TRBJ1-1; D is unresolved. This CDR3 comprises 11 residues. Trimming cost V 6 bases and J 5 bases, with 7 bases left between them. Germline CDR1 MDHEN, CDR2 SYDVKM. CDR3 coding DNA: TGTGCCAGCAGGATGGCTACTGAAGCTTTCTTT. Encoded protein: CASRMATEAFF.

The CDR3 loop is CASTGRQGYEQYV. The CDR3 nucleotides are TGTGCCAGCACCGGCAGACAGGGCTACGAGCAGTACGTC. This sequence joins TRBV6-5 and TRBJ2-7; 7 bases are a match to TRBD1. Per the germline V gene, CDR1 is MNHEY and CDR2 is SVGAGI. CDR3 size: 13 residues. V lost 7 bases and J lost 3; bases outside the gene matches: 6.

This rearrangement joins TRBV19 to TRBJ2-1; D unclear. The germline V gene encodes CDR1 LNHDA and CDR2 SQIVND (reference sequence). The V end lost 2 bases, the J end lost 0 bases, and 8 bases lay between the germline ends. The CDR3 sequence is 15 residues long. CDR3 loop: CASSISAGSYNEQFF. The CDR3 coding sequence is TGTGCCAGTAGTATATCGGCAGGCTCCTACAATGAGCAGTTCTTC.

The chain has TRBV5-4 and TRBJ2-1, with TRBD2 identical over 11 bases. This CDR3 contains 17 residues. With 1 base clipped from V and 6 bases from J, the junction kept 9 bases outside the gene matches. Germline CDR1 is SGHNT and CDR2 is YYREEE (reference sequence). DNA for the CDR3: TGTGCCAGCAGCTTGTGGCTAGCGGGAGGATTGGGCAATGAGCAGTTCTTC. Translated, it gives CASSLWLAGGLGNEQFF.

This CDR3 is CASSPGDRGITGELFF. The CDR3 nucleotides are TGTGCCAGCAGCCCAGGGGACAGGGGGATCACCGGGGAGCTGTTTTTT. The chain uses TRBV9 and TRBJ2-2; TRBD1 aligns across 11 bases. The trim removed 4 bases at V and 4 bases at J, leaving 6 bases unmatched. CDR1 and CDR2 (germline): SGDLS, YYNGEE. This CDR3 has 16 amino acids.

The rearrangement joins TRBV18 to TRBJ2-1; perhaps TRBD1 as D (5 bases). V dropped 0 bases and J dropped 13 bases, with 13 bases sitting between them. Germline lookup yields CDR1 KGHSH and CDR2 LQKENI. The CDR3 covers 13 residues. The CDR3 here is CASSPPGQGVQFF. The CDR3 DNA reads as TGTGCCAGCTCACCACCGGGGCAGGGCGTTCAGTTCTTC.

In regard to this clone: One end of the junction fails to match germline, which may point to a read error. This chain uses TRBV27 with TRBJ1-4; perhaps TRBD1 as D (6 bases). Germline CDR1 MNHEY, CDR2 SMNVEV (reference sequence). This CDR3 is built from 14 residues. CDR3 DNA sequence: TGTGCCAGCAGTCTATCAGGGGAGGGGGAAAAACTGTTTTTT. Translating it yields CASSLSGEGEKLFF.

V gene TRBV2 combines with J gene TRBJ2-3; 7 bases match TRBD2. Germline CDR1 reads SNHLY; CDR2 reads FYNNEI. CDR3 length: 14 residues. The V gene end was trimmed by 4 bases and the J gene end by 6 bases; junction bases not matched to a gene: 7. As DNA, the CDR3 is TGTGCCAGCAGTGGCGGACTAGAGACGGATACGCAGTATTTT. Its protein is CASSGGLETDTQYF. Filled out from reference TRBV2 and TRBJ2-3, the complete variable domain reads EPEVTQTPSHQVTQMGQEVILRCVPISNHLYFYWYRQILGQKVEFLVSFYNNEISEKSEIFDDQFSVERPDGSNFTLKIRSTKLEDSAMYFCASSGGLETDTQYFGPGTRLTVL.

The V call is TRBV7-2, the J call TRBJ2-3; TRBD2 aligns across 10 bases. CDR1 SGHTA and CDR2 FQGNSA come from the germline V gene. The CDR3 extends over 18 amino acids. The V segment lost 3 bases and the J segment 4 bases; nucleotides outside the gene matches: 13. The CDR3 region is CASSFPSLSGRVADTQYF. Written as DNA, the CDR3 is TGTGCCAGCAGCTTCCCCTCCCTGAGCGGGAGGGTCGCAGATACGCAGTATTTT.

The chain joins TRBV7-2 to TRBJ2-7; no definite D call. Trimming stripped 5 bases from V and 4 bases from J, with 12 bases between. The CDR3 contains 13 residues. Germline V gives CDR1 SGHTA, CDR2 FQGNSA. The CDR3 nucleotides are TGTGCCAGCAGCCCGGATTCACTATACGAGCAGTACTTC. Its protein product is CASSPDSLYEQYF.

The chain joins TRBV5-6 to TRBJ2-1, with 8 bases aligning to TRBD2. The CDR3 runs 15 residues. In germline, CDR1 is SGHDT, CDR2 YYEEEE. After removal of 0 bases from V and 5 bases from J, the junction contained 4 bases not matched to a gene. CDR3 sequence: CASSLGGLGDNEQFF. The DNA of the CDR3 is TGTGCCAGCAGCTTGGGGGGACTAGGGGACAATGAGCAGTTCTTC.

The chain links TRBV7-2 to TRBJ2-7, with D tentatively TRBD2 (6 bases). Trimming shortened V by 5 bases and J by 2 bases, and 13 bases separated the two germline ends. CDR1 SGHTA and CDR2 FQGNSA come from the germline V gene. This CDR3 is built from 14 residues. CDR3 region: CASSNTGLTYEQYF. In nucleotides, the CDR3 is TGTGCCAGCAGCAACACGGGACTTACCTACGAGCAGTACTTC.

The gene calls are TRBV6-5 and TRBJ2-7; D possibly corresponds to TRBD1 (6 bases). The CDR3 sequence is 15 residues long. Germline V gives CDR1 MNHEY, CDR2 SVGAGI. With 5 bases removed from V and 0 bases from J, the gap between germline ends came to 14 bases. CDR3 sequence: CASSRDRSGSYEQYV. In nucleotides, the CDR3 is TGTGCCAGCAGTAGAGACAGGTCAGGCTCCTACGAGCAGTACGTC.

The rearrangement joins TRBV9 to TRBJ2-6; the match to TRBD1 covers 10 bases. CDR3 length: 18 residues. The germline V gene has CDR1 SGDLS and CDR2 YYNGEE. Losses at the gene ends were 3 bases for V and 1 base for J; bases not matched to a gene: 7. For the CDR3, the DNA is TGTGCCAGCAGCGGTTTGACAGGGGGCATTTCTGGGGCCAACGTCCTGACTTTC. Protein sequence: CASSGLTGGISGANVLTF.

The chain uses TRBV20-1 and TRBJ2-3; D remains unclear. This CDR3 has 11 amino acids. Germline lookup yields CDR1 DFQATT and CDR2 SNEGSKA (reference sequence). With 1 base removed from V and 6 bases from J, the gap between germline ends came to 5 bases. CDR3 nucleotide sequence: TGCAGTGCTAGAGTTCTGGATACGCAGTATTTT. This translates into CSARVLDTQYF.

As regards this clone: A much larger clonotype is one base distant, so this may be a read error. For the CDR3, the DNA is TGTGCCAGCAGCTTAGAGGGGACAGGGGACACTGAAGCTTTCTTT. Translation gives CASSLEGTGDTEAFF. V and J are TRBV7-2 and TRBJ1-1; 10 bases match TRBD1. Per the germline V gene, CDR1 is SGHTA and CDR2 is FQGNSA. CDR3 length: 15 amino acids. The ends lost 1 base at V and 3 bases at J; junction bases unmatched: 2.

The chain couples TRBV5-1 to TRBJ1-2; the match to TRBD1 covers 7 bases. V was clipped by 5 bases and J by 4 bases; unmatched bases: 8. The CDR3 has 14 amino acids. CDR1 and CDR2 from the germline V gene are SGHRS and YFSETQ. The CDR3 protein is CASRRQGQTYGYTF. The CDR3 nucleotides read TGCGCCAGCAGGCGACAGGGCCAAACCTATGGCTACACCTTC.

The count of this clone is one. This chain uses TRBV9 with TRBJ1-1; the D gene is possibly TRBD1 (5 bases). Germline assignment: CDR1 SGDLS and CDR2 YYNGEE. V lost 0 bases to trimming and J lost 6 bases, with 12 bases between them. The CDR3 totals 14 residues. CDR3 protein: CASSVVVREAEAFF. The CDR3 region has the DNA TGTGCCAGCAGCGTAGTGGTCAGGGAAGCTGAAGCTTTCTTT.

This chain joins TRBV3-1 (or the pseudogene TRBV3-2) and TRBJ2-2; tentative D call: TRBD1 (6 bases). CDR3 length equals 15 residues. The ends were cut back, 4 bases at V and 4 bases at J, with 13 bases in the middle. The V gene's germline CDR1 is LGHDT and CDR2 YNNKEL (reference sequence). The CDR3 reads CASSLPGVGTGELFF. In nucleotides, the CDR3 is TGTGCCAGCAGCCTCCCAGGGGTTGGCACCGGGGAGCTGTTTTTT.